Detailed here is one TCR beta chain. The junction does not match germline at one end; this may be a read error. These data are taken from a study of Graves' ophthalmopathy and Graves' hyperthyroidism. The CDR3 sequence is 12 residues long. Germline values: CDR1 SGHKS, CDR2 YYEKEE (reference sequence). CDR3 regions of TCR beta were amplified from RNA transcripts. HTBI-primed first-round RT-PCR preceded second-round multiplex PCR. TCRdb re-analysed the multiplex PCR reads in MiXCR, keeping a single row per CDR3 protein. The table lists about 640,000 distinct CDR3 sequences, 35% to 45% of them singletons, with more than 2.5% in the top ten. Pregnancy or lactation, uncontrolled infections and other autoimmune diseases were grounds for excluding patients.

This TCR came from an adult man with Graves' ophthalmopathy. The sequenced sample was peripheral blood. The chain joins TRBV5-5 to TRBJ2-5; D call uncertain. CDR3 sequence: CASSLDAGRKFF. In DNA form, the CDR3 reads TGTGCCAGCAGCTTGGACGCCGGGCGAAAGTTCTTC.